Each of the 26 T cell receptor beta chains below was sequenced from the same sample in a study of T cell responses to AZD1222 COVID-19 vaccine. This table comes from immunoSEQ multiplex PCR, and its TCRdb copy is limited to in-frame clones, with some not included. This table holds 150,000 to 200,000 clones, approximately 90% found once. The material was peripheral blood, obtained on day 0 of AZD1222 vaccination. These receptor sequences come from an adult in good health.

This clone was detected a few times. This chain connects TRBV7-2 to TRBJ2-1; 7 bases line up with TRBD2. V shed 1 base and J 4 bases; nucleotides not matched to a gene: 4. Looked up from germline, CDR1 is SGHTA and CDR2 is FQGNSA. This CDR3 contains 15 residues. CDR3 sequence reads: CASSLEGTKYNEQFF. In DNA, the CDR3 is TGTGCCAGCAGCTTAGAAGGGACTAAGTACAATGAGCAGTTCTTC.

The chain couples TRBV14 to TRBJ2-1, with D uncertain. Germline V gene data show CDR1 as SGHDN and CDR2 as FVKESK. V lost 0 bases, J lost 7 bases, and 19 bases lay in between. The CDR3 consists of 17 residues. CDR3 in amino acids: CASSQEPKTKMGNEQFF. Written as DNA, the CDR3 is TGTGCCAGCAGCCAAGAACCAAAGACGAAAATGGGGAATGAGCAGTTCTTC.

In its sample, this clone was seen a few times. The chain has TRBV6-5 and TRBJ2-1, with TRBD2 identical over 8 bases. Germline CDR1 and CDR2: MNHEY and SVGAGI. This CDR3 comprises 15 residues. The junction had 4 bases not matched to a gene; V was cut back by 0 bases and J by 6 bases. The CDR3 bases are TGTGCCAGCAGTTACTCGAAGGGACTAGTCAATGAGCAGTTCTTC. Its protein is CASSYSKGLVNEQFF.

The chain is built from TRBV6-5 and TRBJ1-1, with 11 nucleotides matching TRBD1. Germline-derived CDR1 and CDR2 are MNHEY and SVGAGI. The CDR3 has 14 amino acids. With V trimmed by 8 bases and J by 6 bases, 8 bases remained unmatched. The CDR3 spells CASLKGQGVAEAFF. In DNA form, the CDR3 reads TGTGCCAGCCTAAAGGGACAGGGGGTAGCTGAAGCTTTCTTT.

This chain links TRBV9 with TRBJ2-5, with 12 bases fitting TRBD2. Germline assignment: CDR1 SGDLS and CDR2 YYNGEE. The CDR3 contains 15 residues. Germline trimming cut 3 bases from V and 4 bases from J; bases unmatched to any gene: 4. The CDR3 region is CASSEQTSGRETQYF. The CDR3 DNA is TGTGCCAGCAGCGAGCAGACTAGCGGGAGAGAGACCCAGTACTTC.

V and J are TRBV14 and TRBJ2-1; 12 bases are a match to TRBD2. The CDR3 is 16 residues long. Unmatched junction bases numbered 10, after V lost 3 bases and J lost 10 bases. Germline V CDR1 and CDR2: SGHDN, FVKESK. The CDR3 nucleotides are TGTGCCAGCAGCCACCCCCTAGCGGGAGGGACTCGGGAGCAGTTCTTC. Translated, it gives CASSHPLAGGTREQFF.

CDR3 DNA: TGTGCCACCAGCAGAGAAGGGGGCCATAGCAATCAGCCCCAGCATTTT. This encodes CATSREGGHSNQPQHF. The chain carries TRBV15 and TRBJ1-5; 7 nucleotides align to TRBD1. Germline values: CDR1 LNHNV, CDR2 YYDKDF (reference sequence). Trimming took 0 bases from V and 0 from J; bases not matched to a gene: 2. CDR3 length equals 16 residues. Filled out from reference TRBV15 and TRBJ1-5, the complete variable domain reads DAMVIQNPRYQVTQFGKPVTLSCSQTLNHNVMYWYQQKSSQAPKLLFHYYDKDFNNEADTPDNFQSRRPNTSFCFLDIRSPGLGDTAMYLCATSREGGHSNQPQHFGDGTRLSIL.

The CDR3 coding sequence is TGCGCCAGCAGCTTGGGACAGGGGGCGATGGCTAATGAAAAACTGTTTTTT. Its protein product is CASSLGQGAMANEKLFF. This sequence joins TRBV5-1 and TRBJ1-4, with 10 bases matching TRBD1. J gave up 3 bases and V 0 bases, and 5 bases lay outside the gene matches. The CDR3 has 17 amino acids. The germline gives CDR1 SGHRS, CDR2 YFSETQ.

This chain connects TRBV3-1 (or the pseudogene TRBV3-2) to TRBJ1-3; D remains unclear. The length of the CDR3 is 18 residues. V was cut by 0 bases and J by 0 bases, with 15 bases left in between. Per the germline V gene, CDR1 is LGHDT and CDR2 is YNNKEL (reference sequence). CDR3 sequence: CASSQDRVSTNSGNTIYF. CDR3 DNA sequence: TGTGCCAGCAGCCAAGATCGTGTGAGCACGAACTCTGGAAACACCATATATTTT.

The gene calls are TRBV3-1 (or the pseudogene TRBV3-2) and TRBJ2-3; no clear D. Per germline, CDR1 LGHDT and CDR2 YNNKEL (reference sequence). The CDR3 covers 12 residues. V lost 4 bases and J 6 bases, leaving 8 bases between the germline ends. CDR3: CASSPMMDTQYF. CDR3 nucleotide sequence: TGTGCCAGCAGCCCCATGATGGATACGCAGTATTTT.

The V call is TRBV21-1, the J call TRBJ2-3; TRBD2, the table's D call, was not compared with the DNA. TRBV21-1 is deemed a pseudogene. This CDR3 comprises 18 residues. The CDR3 here is CASSSGLAGGLITDTQYF. The CDR3 bases are TGTGCCAGCAGCTCGGGACTAGCGGGAGGACTAATCACAGATACGCAGTATTTT.

CDR3 residues: CASSPAGRGNTEAFF. CDR3 DNA sequence: TGTGCCAGCAGCCCGGCAGGGCGAGGAAACACTGAAGCTTTCTTT. This chain joins TRBV5-6 and TRBJ1-1; tentative D call: TRBD1 (5 bases). Germline-derived CDR1 and CDR2 are SGHDT and YYEEEE. The V end was cut by 4 bases, the J end by 2 bases, with 15 bases between. The CDR3 has 15 amino acids.

The chain employs TRBV12-3 or TRBV12-4 and TRBJ1-1; D uncertain. The CDR3 is 13 residues long. The germline V and J ends were trimmed by 6 bases and 0 bases, with 8 bases remaining between them. CDR3 loop: CASSSYLNTEAFF. The CDR3 DNA reads TGTGCCAGCAGCTCCTACCTGAACACTGAAGCTTTCTTT.

The chain couples TRBV2 to TRBJ2-5, with unresolved D. Germline V gene sequence: CDR1 SNHLY, CDR2 FYNNEI. The V end lost 3 bases, the J end lost 0 bases, and 2 bases lay between the germline ends. The length of the CDR3 is 12 residues. CDR3 region: CASSDNQETQYF. CDR3 DNA: TGTGCCAGCAGTGACAACCAAGAGACCCAGTACTTC.

The chain recombines TRBV4-1 with TRBJ1-1, with D possibly being TRBD1 (5 bases). In germline, CDR1 is MGHRA, CDR2 YSYEKL. The CDR3 is 13 residues long. Trimming stripped 0 bases from V and 7 bases from J, with 9 bases between. The CDR3 DNA follows: TGCGCCAGCAGCCAAGACGGCGACAGTGAAGCTTTCTTT. Protein sequence: CASSQDGDSEAFF.

The chain carries TRBV5-4 and TRBJ2-1, with D hard to call. The V end lost 2 bases, the J end lost 4 bases, and 4 bases lay between the germline ends. Germline V lookup: CDR1 SGHNT, CDR2 YYREEE (reference sequence). The CDR3 extends over 12 amino acids. The CDR3 sequence: CASSFEYNEQFF. The CDR3 DNA reads as TGTGCCAGCAGCTTTGAGTACAATGAGCAGTTCTTC.

The chain combines TRBV15 with TRBJ2-7; D unresolved. The CDR3 is 14 amino acids. Germline V CDR1 and CDR2: LNHNV, YYDKDF (reference sequence). With 1 base removed from V and 4 bases from J, the gap between germline ends came to 11 bases. Here the CDR3 DNA reads TGTGCCACCAGCAGAGTTGCCCAGAAGTACGAGCAGTACTTC. The encoded protein is CATSRVAQKYEQYF.

The chain links TRBV28 to TRBJ1-5, with a possible D match to TRBD1 (5 bases). Germline V gene data show CDR1 as MDHEN and CDR2 as SYDVKM. V lost 8 bases and J lost 5, with 10 bases in between. The CDR3 sequence is 12 residues long. CDR3 coding DNA: TGTGCCAGCCGCCGGGGGGATCAGCCCCAGCATTTT. Its translation: CASRRGDQPQHF.

The rearrangement uses TRBV10-3 and TRBJ1-6, with unresolved D. The V end was cut by 4 bases, the J end by 7 bases, with 11 bases between. CDR1 ENHRY and CDR2 SYGVKD come from the germline V gene. The CDR3 covers 14 residues. CDR3 loop: CAISADRRNSPLHF. The DNA of the CDR3 is TGTGCCATCAGTGCGGATCGCCGGAATTCACCCCTCCACTTT.

The V call is TRBV9, the J call TRBJ2-2; 8 positions match TRBD2. The CDR3 sequence is 16 residues long. The V gene end was trimmed by 0 bases and the J gene end by 6 bases; junction bases not matched to a gene: 7. Germline V gene data show CDR1 as SGDLS and CDR2 as YYNGEE. The CDR3 here is CASSVALREVPGELFF. In DNA, the CDR3 is TGTGCCAGCAGCGTAGCGTTGCGGGAGGTTCCCGGGGAGCTGTTTTTT. The variable domain in full, completed from reference TRBV9 and TRBJ2-2, reads DSGVTQTPKHLITATGQRVTLRCSPRSGDLSVYWYQQSLDQGLQFLIQYYNGEERAKGNILERFSAQQFPDLHSELNLSSLELGDSALYFCASSVALREVPGELFFGEGSRLTVL.

V is TRBV20-1 and J is TRBJ1-1; maybe TRBD1 (5 bases). This CDR3 region has 11 residues. Per germline, CDR1 DFQATT and CDR2 SNEGSKA (reference sequence). Trimming cost V 6 bases and J 8 bases, with 13 bases left between them. CDR3 amino acids: CSAPRGREAFF. The CDR3 DNA is TGCAGTGCCCCTCGGGGCAGGGAAGCTTTCTTT.

The CDR3 loop reads CATSSGVDQPQHF. CDR3 in DNA: TGTGCCACCAGCAGTGGTGTAGATCAGCCCCAGCATTTT. The chain uses TRBV15 and TRBJ1-5; D is undetermined. The CDR3 is 13 residues long. The germline V gene has CDR1 LNHNV and CDR2 YYDKDF (reference sequence). V shed 3 bases and J shed 5 bases, with 8 bases lying between them.

This chain joins TRBV7-9 and TRBJ2-1; a possible D gene is TRBD2 (5 bases). Between the trimmed V and J ends, which lost 6 bases and 4 bases, there was a span of 16 bases. The CDR3 is 15 residues long. The V gene's germline CDR1 is SEHNR and CDR2 FQNEAQ (reference sequence). This CDR3 is CASSYRSGGYNEQFF. Here the CDR3 DNA reads TGTGCCAGCAGTTATAGATCCGGAGGATACAATGAGCAGTTCTTC.

The genes are TRBV4-1 and TRBJ1-2, with D maybe TRBD1 (6 bases). Trimming removed 0 bases at V and 9 bases at J, with 20 bases between. Germline CDR1 reads MGHRA; CDR2 reads YSYEKL. The CDR3 totals 16 residues. The CDR3 DNA reads as TGCGCCAGCAGCCAAGAAACCCTACAGGGAAGTAGTCGCTACACCTTC. Encoded protein: CASSQETLQGSSRYTF.

J is TRBJ1-2 and V is TRBV2; 8 nucleotides line up with TRBD1. Germline V lookup: CDR1 SNHLY, CDR2 FYNNEI. Trimming took 6 bases from V and 5 from J; bases not matched to a gene: 8. The CDR3 runs to 14 residues. DNA for the CDR3: TGTGCCAGCAGCTTAGACAGGGGAGATTATGGCTACACCTTC. Its protein product is CASSLDRGDYGYTF.

The chain is built from TRBV27 and TRBJ1-5; TRBD1 matches at 10 bases. The CDR3 sequence is 19 residues long. J lost 0 bases, V lost 0 bases, and 8 bases had no gene match. CDR1 and CDR2 from the germline V gene are MNHEY and SMNVEV (reference sequence). The CDR3 region is CASSLSTGGRRGSNQPQHF. The DNA for the CDR3 is TGTGCCAGCAGTTTATCGACAGGGGGCCGGCGGGGTAGCAATCAGCCCCAGCATTTT.